This T cell receptor beta chain was identified during a study of spatial heterogeneity in lung cancer. Study results and caveats: There were more appearances of ubiquitous expanded tumor TCRs in blood at resection than at follow-up.

A note on this clonotype: Antigen specificity is unknown.

The time point was: blood at routine non-recurrence follow-up after resection. MiXCR, run by TCRdb on the 5' RACE reads, gives a single entry per CDR3 protein. The data show fewer than 100,000 distinct CDR3 sequences, with 19% seen just once and 21% held by the top ten. Germline assignment: CDR1 MNHEY and CDR2 SMNVEV (reference sequence). This CDR3 contains 16 residues. V shed 2 bases, J shed 2 bases, and the junction held 6 bases outside the gene matches. The chain links TRBV27 to TRBJ2-1; TRBD2 aligns across 7 bases. This receptor was obtained from a male donor with early-stage non-small cell lung cancer. This specimen consisted of PBMCs, obtained at follow-up. The DNA for the CDR3 is TGTGCCAGCAGTTTAGCCCCCGGACTAGCCTACAATGAGCAGTTCTTC. Protein product: CASSLAPGLAYNEQFF.